This T cell receptor (beta chain) was recovered during a study of OX40 agonist ivuxolimab in advanced cancers. Across the study: Partial responses were achieved by three patients, of whom one had hepatocellular carcinoma and two had cutaneous melanoma. Whole-study results and caveats: Clonal expansion was seen in CD4+ and CD8+ blood T cells by week 6 at 0.1 to 3.0 mg/kg. Antigen specificity was not determined for the expanded peripheral T cells.

Sample share makes this clone medium-sized. The antigen remains unidentified. Excluded were patients having autoimmune disease history or systemic immunosuppression. Using immunoSEQ multiplex PCR, the repertoire was profiled, and TCRdb retains in-frame clones only, with some absent. The data hold over 10,000 clones, with 67% observed a single time. The CDR3 has 14 residues. Germline V CDR1 and CDR2: SGHTS, YDEGEE. The V segment lost 4 bases and the J segment 7 bases; nucleotides outside the gene matches: 6. The origin of this receptor is an adult with an advanced solid tumor such as melanoma, head and neck, liver or kidney cancer. The sequences come from CD4+ or CD8+ T cells sorted from blood, collected in a trial of the OX40 agonist ivuxolimab. The genes are TRBV5-8 and TRBJ2-1; 9 bases line up with TRBD2. CDR3 in DNA: TGTGCCAGCAGCATGCGGGGGGGCGGAAATGAGCAGTTCTTC. As protein: CASSMRGGGNEQFF.